This section outlines one T cell receptor beta chain sequence together with its context. It lacks a known antigen. Within one base of it there is no much larger clone, and no base qualities were kept. This sample stems from a study of cytotoxic CD8 clonotypes in ibrutinib-treated CLL (dated by TCRdb to the early 2020s). In the study overall: The cohort had about a dozen relapsed/refractory and approximately 14 treatment-naive patients; some 17 were IGHV unmutated. Responses were partial in around 25 patients and complete in 2; after median 68 months follow-up, roughly 14 stayed in remission and 12 progressed. Response samples were taken after a median of about a year on treatment, ranging from roughly 6 to 36 months. On average, each sample had about 250,000 productive templates and tens of thousands of productive rearrangements. Of the 70 to 100 people in the trial, some 28 had longitudinal samples available. Cryopreserved peripheral blood mononuclear cells were collected before treatment, at response, and at either disease progression or sustained remission. Patients were still on ibrutinib when every remission and progressive disease sample was collected.

Results and caveats for the whole study, not just this receptor: Lymph node repertoires were not examined, and the timing of sampling was not matched between patients in sustained remission and those whose disease progressed. An increase in clonality was observed at ibrutinib response, with clonality remaining stable during sustained remission and falling back toward baseline at progression. Baseline clonality was found to be higher than that of age-matched healthy donors and was strongly correlated with circulating CD8+ T-cell counts. Public clonotypes were found to be uncommon and were observed to contract or remain stable during treatment; the increase in clonality was shown to reflect expansion of private clonotypes at ibrutinib response.

The germline V gene (reference sequence) specifies MNHEY as CDR1 and SMNVEV as CDR2. V is cut by 4 bases and J by 8 bases, and the space between the germline ends is 14 bases. The CDR3 spans 13 residues, from the cysteine through the phenylalanine. Only the CDR3 portion is preserved as DNA: 39 bases, with reading frame beginning at the first base. A MiSeq instrument was used for deep resolution sequencing, which targeted depths ranging from 1 in 1 million up to 1 in 200,000 T cells, with coverage averaging 10x for each clonotype. TCR beta libraries were generated with the immunoSEQ hsTCRB Kit. On the authors' methods: ImmunoSEQ Data Assistant and ImmunoSEQ Analyzer were used for data analysis, and V, D and J genes were assigned according to IMGT definitions. Clonality was computed as one minus normalized Shannon entropy of productive rearrangement frequencies, ranging from 0 to 1. Only overrepresented clonotypes making up at least 0.05% of the repertoire of each patient were included in the public clonotype analysis. Some 13 repertoires from age-matched healthy donors, obtained from immuneACCESS, served as clonality controls. TCRdb mirrors the immuneACCESS table, restricted to in-frame sequences. Some clones are absent from its copies; in checked studies, under half trace to an unresolved V gene, and the reason for the others is unknown. The D gene and trimming were derived from the DNA, and the V and J assignments and clone size from that table. For this sample the table gives about 22,000 clones, of which 65% to 80% were detected only once. The biggest ten clones account for around 44% of the sample.

What the time point label conveys for this sample: about eleven months on ibrutinib. For TCR beta library preparation, approximately 1.8 micrograms of genomic DNA was extracted from cryopreserved PBMCs. Longitudinal blood samples from CLL patients on ibrutinib monotherapy were analyzed using high-throughput TCR beta sequencing. Patients were enrolled in a phase 2 open-label single-center ibrutinib monotherapy trial. The sequence was obtained from a human donor with chronic lymphocytic leukemia. The rearrangement joined TRBV27 to TRBJ1-1; confidence is insufficient to name the D gene. The sample consisted of PBMCs, taken after 12 months of ibrutinib treatment. The DNA sequence is as follows: TGTGCCAGCAGTTCCCGCCCCAGTACCGAAGCTTTCTTT. This sequence encodes CASSSRPSTEAFF.